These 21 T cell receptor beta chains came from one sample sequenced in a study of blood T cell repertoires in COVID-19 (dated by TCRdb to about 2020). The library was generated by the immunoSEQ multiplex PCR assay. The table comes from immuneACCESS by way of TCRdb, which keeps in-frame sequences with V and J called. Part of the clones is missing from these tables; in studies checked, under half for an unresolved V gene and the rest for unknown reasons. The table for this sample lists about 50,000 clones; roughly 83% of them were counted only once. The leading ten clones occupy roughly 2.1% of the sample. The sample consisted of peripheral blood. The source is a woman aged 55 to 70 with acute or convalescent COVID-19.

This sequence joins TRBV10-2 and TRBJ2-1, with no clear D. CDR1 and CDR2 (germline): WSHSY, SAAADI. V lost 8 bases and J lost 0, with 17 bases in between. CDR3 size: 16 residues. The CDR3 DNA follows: TGCGCCAGCTCGCGGCTCCGGCGTACCTCCTACAATGAGCAGTTCTTC. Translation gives CASSRLRRTSYNEQFF.

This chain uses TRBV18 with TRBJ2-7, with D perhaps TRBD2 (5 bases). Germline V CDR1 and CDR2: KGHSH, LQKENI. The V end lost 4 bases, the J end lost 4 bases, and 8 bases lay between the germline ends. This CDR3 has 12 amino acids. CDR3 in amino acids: CASSLDFYEQYF. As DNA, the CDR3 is TGTGCCAGCTCACTGGACTTTTACGAGCAGTACTTC.

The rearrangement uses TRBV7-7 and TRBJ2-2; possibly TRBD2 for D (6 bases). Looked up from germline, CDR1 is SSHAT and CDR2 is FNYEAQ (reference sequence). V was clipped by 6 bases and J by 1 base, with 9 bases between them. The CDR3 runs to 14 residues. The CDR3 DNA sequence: TGTGCCAGCAGGGATAGCGGGAACACCGGGGAGCTGTTTTTT. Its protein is CASRDSGNTGELFF.

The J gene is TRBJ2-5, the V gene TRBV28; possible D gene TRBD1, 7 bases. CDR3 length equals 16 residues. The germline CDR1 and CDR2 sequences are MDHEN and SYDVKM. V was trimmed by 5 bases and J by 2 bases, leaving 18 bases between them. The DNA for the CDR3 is TGTGCCAGCAGTGTATTTGGGGGGACAGAACAAGAGACCCAGTACTTC. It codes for CASSVFGGTEQETQYF.

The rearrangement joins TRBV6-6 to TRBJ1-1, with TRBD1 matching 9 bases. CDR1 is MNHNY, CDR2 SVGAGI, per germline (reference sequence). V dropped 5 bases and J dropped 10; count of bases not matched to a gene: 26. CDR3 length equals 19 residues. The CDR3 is CASSHRTPTGGRERNVAFF. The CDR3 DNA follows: TGTGCCAGCAGTCACCGCACCCCCACAGGGGGCCGAGAACGTAATGTAGCTTTCTTT.

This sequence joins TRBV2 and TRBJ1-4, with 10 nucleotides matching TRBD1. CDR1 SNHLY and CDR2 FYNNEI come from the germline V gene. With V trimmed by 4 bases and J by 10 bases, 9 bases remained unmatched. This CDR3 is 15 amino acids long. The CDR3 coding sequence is TGTGCCAGCAGTGGAGCCGGGACAGGGGTCACAAAACTGTTTTTT. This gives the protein CASSGAGTGVTKLFF.

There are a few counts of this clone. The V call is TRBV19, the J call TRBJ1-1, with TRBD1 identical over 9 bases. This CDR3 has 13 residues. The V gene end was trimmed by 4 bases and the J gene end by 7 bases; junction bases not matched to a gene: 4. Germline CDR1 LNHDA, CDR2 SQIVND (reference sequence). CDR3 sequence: CASSTTGGGEAFF. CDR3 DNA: TGTGCCAGTAGTACCACAGGGGGCGGTGAAGCTTTCTTT.

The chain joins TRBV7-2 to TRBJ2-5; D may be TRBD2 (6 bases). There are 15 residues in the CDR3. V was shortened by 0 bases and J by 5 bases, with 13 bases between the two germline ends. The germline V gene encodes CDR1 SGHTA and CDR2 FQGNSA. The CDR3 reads CASSLALAGRETQYF. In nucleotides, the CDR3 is TGTGCCAGCAGCTTAGCACTAGCAGGCCGGGAGACCCAGTACTTC.

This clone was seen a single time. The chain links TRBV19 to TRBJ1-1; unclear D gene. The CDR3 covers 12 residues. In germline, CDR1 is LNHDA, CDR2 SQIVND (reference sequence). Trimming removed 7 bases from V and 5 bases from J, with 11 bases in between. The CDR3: CASKRRETEAFF. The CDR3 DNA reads TGTGCCAGTAAGAGGAGGGAAACTGAAGCTTTCTTT. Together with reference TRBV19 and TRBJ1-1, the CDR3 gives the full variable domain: DGGITQSPKYLFRKEGQNVTLSCEQNLNHDAMYWYRQDPGQGLRLIYYSQIVNDFQKGDIAEGYSVSREKKESFPLTVTSAQKNPTAFYLCASKRRETEAFFGQGTRLTVV.

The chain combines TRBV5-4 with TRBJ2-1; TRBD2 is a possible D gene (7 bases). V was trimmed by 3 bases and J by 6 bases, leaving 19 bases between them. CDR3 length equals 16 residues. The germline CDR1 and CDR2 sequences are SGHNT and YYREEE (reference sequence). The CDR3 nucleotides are TGTGCCAGCAGCTCGATCTTGGGAGGGGGTAGCAATGAGCAGTTCTTC. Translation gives CASSSILGGGSNEQFF.

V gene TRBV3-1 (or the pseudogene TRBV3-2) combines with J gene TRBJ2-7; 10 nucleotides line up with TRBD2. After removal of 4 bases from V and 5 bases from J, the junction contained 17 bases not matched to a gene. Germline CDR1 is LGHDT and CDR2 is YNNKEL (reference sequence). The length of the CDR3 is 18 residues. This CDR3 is CASSPLPSGRLDGDEQYF. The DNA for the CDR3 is TGTGCCAGCAGCCCTCTCCCTAGCGGGAGACTAGACGGCGACGAGCAGTACTTC.

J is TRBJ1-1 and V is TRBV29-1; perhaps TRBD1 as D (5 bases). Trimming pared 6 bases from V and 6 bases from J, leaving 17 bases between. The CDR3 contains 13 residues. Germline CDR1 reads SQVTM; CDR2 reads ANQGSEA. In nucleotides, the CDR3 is TGCAGCGTGGATAACCAGGCAGGGTCTGAAGCTTTCTTT. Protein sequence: CSVDNQAGSEAFF.

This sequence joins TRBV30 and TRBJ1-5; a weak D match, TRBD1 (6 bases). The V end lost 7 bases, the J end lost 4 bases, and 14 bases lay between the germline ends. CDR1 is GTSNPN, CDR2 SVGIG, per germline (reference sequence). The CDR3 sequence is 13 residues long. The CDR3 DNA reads TGTGCCTTTAACCGGGGGGCTAATCAGCCCCAGCATTTT. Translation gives CAFNRGANQPQHF.

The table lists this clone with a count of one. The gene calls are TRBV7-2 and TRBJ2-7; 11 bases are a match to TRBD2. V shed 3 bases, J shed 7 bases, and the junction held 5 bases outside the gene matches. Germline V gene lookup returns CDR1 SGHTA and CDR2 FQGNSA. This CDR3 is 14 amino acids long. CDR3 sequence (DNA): TGTGCCAGCAGCTTGGGACTAGCGGAGGGAGAGCAGTACTTC. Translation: CASSLGLAEGEQYF.

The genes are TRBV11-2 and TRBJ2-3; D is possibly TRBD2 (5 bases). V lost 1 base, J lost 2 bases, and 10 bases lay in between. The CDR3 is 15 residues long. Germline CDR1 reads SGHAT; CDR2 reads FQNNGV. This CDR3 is CASSLAGVNTDTQYF. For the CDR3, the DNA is TGTGCCAGCAGCTTAGCCGGGGTCAACACAGATACGCAGTATTTT.

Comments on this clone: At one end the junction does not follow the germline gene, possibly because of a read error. For the CDR3, the DNA is TGTGCCACCAGTGACAGGGTCCTCACGAGTCAGATCTTC. Its translation: CATSDRVLTSQIF. The chain links TRBV24-1 to TRBJ2-1, with TRBD1 as a possible D gene (5 bases). Germline V gene data show CDR1 as KGHDR and CDR2 as SFDVKD. This CDR3 has 13 amino acids.

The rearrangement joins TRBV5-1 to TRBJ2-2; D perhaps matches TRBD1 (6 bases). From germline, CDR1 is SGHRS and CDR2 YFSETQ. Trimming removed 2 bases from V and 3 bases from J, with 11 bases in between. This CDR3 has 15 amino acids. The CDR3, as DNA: TGCGCCAGCAGCTTAGGGGGAGTAGACACCGGGGAGCTGTTTTTT. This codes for CASSLGGVDTGELFF. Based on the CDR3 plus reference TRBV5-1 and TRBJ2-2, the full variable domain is KAGVTQTPRYLIKTRGQQVTLSCSPISGHRSVSWYQQTPGQGLQFLFEYFSETQRNKGNFPGRFSGRQFSNSRSEMNVSTLELGDSALYLCASSLGGVDTGELFFGEGSRLTVL.

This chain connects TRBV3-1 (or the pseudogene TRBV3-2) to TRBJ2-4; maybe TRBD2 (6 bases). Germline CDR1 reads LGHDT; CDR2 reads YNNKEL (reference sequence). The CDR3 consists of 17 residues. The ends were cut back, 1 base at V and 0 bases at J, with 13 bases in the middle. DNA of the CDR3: TGTGCCAGCAGCCAAGGCGGGACTGTATTAGCCAAAAACATTCAGTACTTC. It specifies CASSQGGTVLAKNIQYF.

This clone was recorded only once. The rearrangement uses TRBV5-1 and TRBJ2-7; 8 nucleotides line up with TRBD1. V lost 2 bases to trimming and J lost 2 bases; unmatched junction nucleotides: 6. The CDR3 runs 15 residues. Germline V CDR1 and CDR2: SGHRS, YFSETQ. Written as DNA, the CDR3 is TGCGCCAGCAGCTTAACCGGGACAGGACCCTACGAGCAGTACTTC. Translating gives CASSLTGTGPYEQYF.

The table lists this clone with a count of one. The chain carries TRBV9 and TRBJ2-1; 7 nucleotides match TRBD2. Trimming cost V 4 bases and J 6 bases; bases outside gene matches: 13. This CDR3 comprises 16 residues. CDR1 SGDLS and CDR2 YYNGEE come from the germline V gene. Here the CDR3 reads CASSPAEGGNFNEQFF. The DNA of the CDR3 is TGTGCCAGCAGCCCCGCGGAGGGAGGGAACTTCAATGAGCAGTTCTTC.

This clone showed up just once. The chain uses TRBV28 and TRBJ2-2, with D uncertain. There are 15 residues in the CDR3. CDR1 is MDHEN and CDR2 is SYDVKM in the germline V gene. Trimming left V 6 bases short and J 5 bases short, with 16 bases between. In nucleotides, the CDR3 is TGTGCCAGCAGCCCGCCGGAGCTCTTGACCGGGGAGCTGTTTTTT. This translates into CASSPPELLTGELFF.